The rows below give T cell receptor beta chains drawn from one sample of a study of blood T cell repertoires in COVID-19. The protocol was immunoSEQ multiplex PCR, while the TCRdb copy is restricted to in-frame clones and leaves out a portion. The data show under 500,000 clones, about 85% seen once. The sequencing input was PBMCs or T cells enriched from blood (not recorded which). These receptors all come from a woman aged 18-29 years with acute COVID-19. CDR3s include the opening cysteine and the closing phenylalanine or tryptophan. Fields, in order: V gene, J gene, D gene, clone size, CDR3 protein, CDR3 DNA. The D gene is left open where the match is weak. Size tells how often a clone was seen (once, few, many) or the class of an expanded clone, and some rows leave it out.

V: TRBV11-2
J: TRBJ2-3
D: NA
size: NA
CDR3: CASSLGLRSDTQYF
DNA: TGTGCCAGCAGCCTCGGACTGCGCTCGGATACGCAGTATTTT

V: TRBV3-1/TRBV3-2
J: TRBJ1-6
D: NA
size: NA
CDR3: CASSQERTAGSPLHF
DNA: TGTGCCAGCAGCCAAGAGAGGACAGCTGGTTCACCCCTCCACTTT

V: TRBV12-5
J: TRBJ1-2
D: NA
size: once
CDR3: CASGWEEGGYTF
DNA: TGTGCTAGTGGATGGGAGGAAGGTGGCTACACCTTC

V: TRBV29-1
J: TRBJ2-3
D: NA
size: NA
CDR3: CSVETPPGTDTQYF
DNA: TGCAGCGTTGAGACACCCCCCGGCACAGATACGCAGTATTTT

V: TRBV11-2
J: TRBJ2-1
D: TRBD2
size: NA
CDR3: CASSLEGGTSVLDEQFF
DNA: TGTGCCAGCAGCTTAGAGGGAGGGACTAGCGTTCTCGATGAGCAGTTCTTC

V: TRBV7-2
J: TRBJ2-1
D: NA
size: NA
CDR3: CASSLGQKMYNEQFF
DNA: TGTGCCAGCAGCTTAGGGCAGAAAATGTACAATGAGCAGTTCTTC

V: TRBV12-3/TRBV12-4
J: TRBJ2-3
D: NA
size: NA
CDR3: CASSGRTDTQYF
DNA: TGTGCCAGTTCAGGGCGGACAGATACGCAGTATTTT

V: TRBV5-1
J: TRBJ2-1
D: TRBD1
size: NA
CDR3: CASSLGTGGSMSSYNEQFF
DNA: TGCGCCAGCAGCTTGGGGACAGGCGGATCTATGAGCTCCTACAATGAGCAGTTCTTC

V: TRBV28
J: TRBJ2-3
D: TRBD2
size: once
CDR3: CASSLLTSGGAVDTQYF
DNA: TGTGCCAGCAGTTTGTTGACTAGCGGGGGGGCAGTGGATACGCAGTATTTT

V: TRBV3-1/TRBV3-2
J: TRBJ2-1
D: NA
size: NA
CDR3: CASSQIDNEQFF
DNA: TGTGCCAGCAGCCAGATAGACAATGAGCAGTTCTTC

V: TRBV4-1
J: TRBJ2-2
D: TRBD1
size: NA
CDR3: CASSQYRGSGELFF
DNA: TGCGCCAGCAGCCAGTACAGGGGATCCGGGGAGCTGTTTTTT

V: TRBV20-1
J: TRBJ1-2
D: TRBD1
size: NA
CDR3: CRGDRENGYTF
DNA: TGCAGGGGGGACAGGGAGAATGGCTACACCTTC

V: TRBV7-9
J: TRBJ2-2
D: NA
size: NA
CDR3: CASSLRDGELFF
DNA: TGTGCCAGCAGCTTACGGGACGGGGAGCTGTTTTTT

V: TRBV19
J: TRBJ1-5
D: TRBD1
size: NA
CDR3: CASSILSGTGAYQPQHF
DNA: TGTGCCAGTAGTATTTTGAGCGGGACAGGGGCTTACCAGCCCCAGCATTTT

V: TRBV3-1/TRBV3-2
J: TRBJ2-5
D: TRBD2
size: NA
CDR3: CASRSGGYQETQYF
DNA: TGTGCCAGCAGGAGCGGGGGATACCAAGAGACCCAGTACTTC

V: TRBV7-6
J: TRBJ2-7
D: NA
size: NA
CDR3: CASSLAPDSNYEQYF
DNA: TGTGCCAGCAGCTTAGCCCCGGACAGCAACTACGAGCAGTACTTC

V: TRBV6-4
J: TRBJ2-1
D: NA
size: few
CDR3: CASSDGVQDEQFF
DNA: TGTGCCAGCAGTGACGGGGTACAGGATGAGCAGTTCTTC

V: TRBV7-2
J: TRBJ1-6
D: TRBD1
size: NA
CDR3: CASSKPGGTLHF
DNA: TGTGCCAGCAGCAAACCAGGGGGCACCCTCCACTTT